The TCR beta chain described here comes from a study of memory CD4+ T cells and cytomegalovirus serostatus. Background on the study: This sample comes from healthy Belgian adults, roughly nine CMV seropositive, under 25 seronegative. Study findings and constraints: CD4+ memory repertoires contained about 40% of the roughly 160 reported CMV TCRbeta sequences.

On this clone itself: Its antigen is not identified.

Trimming removed 5 bases from V and 3 bases from J; junction bases left unmatched: 4. Germline-derived CDR1 and CDR2 are SGHDT and YYEEEE. There are 13 residues in the CDR3. Sequenced by immunoSEQ multiplex PCR; TCRdb stores in-frame clones only, minus some. The data show 40,000 to 55,000 clones, about four fifths seen once. Single viable CD3+CD4+CD8-CD45RO+ cells were sorted as the memory CD4+ T cells. Donors' CMV status reflects serum IgG against pp150, pp28, p38, p52. Total CD4+ T cells were enriched by CD4 positive selection. Sequencing used memory CD4+ T cells from blood. This TCR was sampled from an adult in good health and CMV-seropositive. The rearrangement joins TRBV5-6 to TRBJ1-2; 7 bases align to TRBD1. The CDR3 here is CASSPDRHYGYTF. CDR3 bases: TGTGCCAGCAGTCCGGACAGGCACTATGGCTACACCTTC.